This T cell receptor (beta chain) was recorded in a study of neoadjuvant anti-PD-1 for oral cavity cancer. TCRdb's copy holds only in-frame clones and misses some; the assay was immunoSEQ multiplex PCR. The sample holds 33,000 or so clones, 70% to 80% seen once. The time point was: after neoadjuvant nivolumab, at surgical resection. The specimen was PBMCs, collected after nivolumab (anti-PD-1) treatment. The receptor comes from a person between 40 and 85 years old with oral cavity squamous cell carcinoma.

The CDR3 is CASSLLPSGEAGELFF. The CDR3 DNA is TGTGCCAGCAGCTTGCTCCCGAGCGGGGAGGCCGGGGAGCTGTTTTTT. This chain joins TRBV11-2 and TRBJ2-2, with TRBD2 identical over 7 bases. Germline lookup yields CDR1 SGHAT and CDR2 FQNNGV. J gave up 6 bases and V 3 bases, and 10 bases lay outside the gene matches. This CDR3 region has 16 residues.